This paragraph reports one T cell receptor beta chain. Those with hyperthyroidism were 18 to 65 years old, newly diagnosed, and ill for under 2 months. The sample originates from a study of T cells in Graves' hyperthyroidism and ophthalmopathy. There were TCR beta CDR3 regions amplified from RNA transcripts. A first-round RT-PCR of the TCR CDR3 used the HTBI primer set. TCRdb passed the multiplex PCR reads through MiXCR, listing each CDR3 protein once. Among approximately 600,000 distinct CDR3 sequences, around 15% were seen once, and the ten largest hold around 4%. The CDR3 length is 15 residues. Germline V CDR1 and CDR2: MNHEY, SMNVEV (reference sequence). V lost 5 bases, J lost 5 bases, and 18 bases lay in between.

This TCR came from a woman aged 25 to 39 with Graves' hyperthyroidism. The specimen was blood. V is TRBV27 and J is TRBJ1-1; weak D call: TRBD1 (5 bases). CDR3 residues: CASSARTGRGTEAFF. The CDR3, as DNA: TGTGCCAGCAGTGCCCGGACTGGCCGGGGGACTGAAGCTTTCTTT.